A selection of T cell receptor beta chains follows, all from one sample in a study of T cell responses to AZD1222 COVID-19 vaccine. The method was immunoSEQ multiplex PCR; TCRdb's version includes in-frame clones alone and lacks a portion of them. The table shows around 250,000 clones, with roughly 93% occurring only once. The source was peripheral blood, collected on day 0 of AZD1222 vaccination. The source of these receptors is an adult in good health. CDR3s leave out the opening cysteine and the closing phenylalanine or tryptophan. Each record gives: D gene, J gene, V gene, CDR3 protein. D genes are given only for firm matches.

D gene: .
J gene: TRBJ1-1
V gene: TRBV4-1
CDR3 protein: ASSQETGNAF

D gene: .
J gene: TRBJ2-5
V gene: TRBV18
CDR3 protein: ASSPGGQETQY

D gene: TRBD2
J gene: TRBJ2-2
V gene: TRBV7-2
CDR3 protein: ASSPPSGRYTGELF

D gene: .
J gene: TRBJ1-2
V gene: TRBV25-1
CDR3 protein: ASMGFYGGYT

D gene: .
J gene: TRBJ1-1
V gene: TRBV28
CDR3 protein: ASSRTEAF

D gene: .
J gene: TRBJ1-2
V gene: TRBV27
CDR3 protein: ASSRAPAYGYT

D gene: .
J gene: TRBJ1-5
V gene: TRBV6-8
CDR3 protein: ASSRRQRNQPQH

D gene: .
J gene: TRBJ1-1
V gene: TRBV7-2
CDR3 protein: ASSLESAAAF

D gene: .
J gene: TRBJ2-1
V gene: TRBV5-5
CDR3 protein: ASRSGSSYNEQF

D gene: .
J gene: TRBJ1-1
V gene: TRBV18
CDR3 protein: ASSPPGSSEAF

D gene: .
J gene: TRBJ2-7
V gene: TRBV19
CDR3 protein: ASSTDPSVPYEQY

D gene: .
J gene: TRBJ2-1
V gene: TRBV24-1
CDR3 protein: ATKGPDDPYNEQF

D gene: .
J gene: TRBJ2-5
V gene: TRBV6-2/TRBV6-3
CDR3 protein: ASSTLGSRETQY

D gene: TRBD1
J gene: TRBJ2-5
V gene: TRBV6-5
CDR3 protein: ASSTRTGGFETQY

D gene: .
J gene: TRBJ1-4
V gene: TRBV2
CDR3 protein: AMGGRENEKLF

D gene: TRBD1
J gene: TRBJ1-2
V gene: TRBV6-2/TRBV6-3
CDR3 protein: ASSFQTGYGYT

D gene: .
J gene: TRBJ1-2
V gene: TRBV28
CDR3 protein: ASTRANYGYT

D gene: .
J gene: TRBJ2-5
V gene: TRBV5-6
CDR3 protein: ASSFGGGQETQY

D gene: .
J gene: TRBJ2-2
V gene: TRBV6-5
CDR3 protein: ASSLFRGYTGELF

D gene: .
J gene: TRBJ2-5
V gene: TRBV7-8
CDR3 protein: ASSPLRSLETQY

D gene: TRBD1
J gene: TRBJ2-7
V gene: TRBV2
CDR3 protein: ASSRGQTYEQY

D gene: .
J gene: TRBJ1-4
V gene: TRBV5-4
CDR3 protein: ATMAGPGEKLF

D gene: TRBD1
J gene: TRBJ2-1
V gene: TRBV7-3
CDR3 protein: ASSLRGGAGNEQF

D gene: .
J gene: TRBJ2-2
V gene: TRBV24-1
CDR3 protein: ATSDLLTGNTGELF

D gene: .
J gene: TRBJ2-2
V gene: TRBV5-4
CDR3 protein: ASSLRKRGRPITGELF

D gene: TRBD2
J gene: TRBJ2-7
V gene: TRBV3-1/TRBV3-2
CDR3 protein: ASSQAAGGRSYEQY

D gene: TRBD1
J gene: TRBJ2-1
V gene: TRBV6-5
CDR3 protein: ASSYSGQGYNEQF

D gene: .
J gene: TRBJ1-1
V gene: TRBV28
CDR3 protein: ASKTPGTLNTEAF

D gene: .
J gene: TRBJ1-6
V gene: TRBV5-1
CDR3 protein: ASSLDSDSPLH

D gene: .
J gene: TRBJ1-2
V gene: TRBV5-4
CDR3 protein: ASSLENYGYT

D gene: .
J gene: TRBJ1-1
V gene: TRBV6-2/TRBV6-3
CDR3 protein: ASSGLEVLKAF

D gene: .
J gene: TRBJ1-2
V gene: TRBV7-2
CDR3 protein: ASSLSAPGNGYT

D gene: TRBD1
J gene: TRBJ1-2
V gene: TRBV11-2
CDR3 protein: ASSSGQARYGYT

D gene: .
J gene: TRBJ2-3
V gene: TRBV7-2
CDR3 protein: ASSLGGPGAQDTQY

D gene: TRBD2
J gene: TRBJ2-7
V gene: TRBV2
CDR3 protein: ASSEGREGYEQY

D gene: .
J gene: TRBJ2-7
V gene: TRBV28
CDR3 protein: ASSTHRAYEQY

D gene: .
J gene: TRBJ2-2
V gene: TRBV9
CDR3 protein: ASSVEGTPGELF

D gene: .
J gene: TRBJ1-6
V gene: TRBV27
CDR3 protein: ASGALTVRNSPLH

D gene: .
J gene: TRBJ2-7
V gene: TRBV29-1
CDR3 protein: SVTQGLYEQY

D gene: TRBD1
J gene: TRBJ1-2
V gene: TRBV5-1
CDR3 protein: ASSPGTGGFGGYT

D gene: .
J gene: TRBJ1-2
V gene: TRBV5-1
CDR3 protein: ASSLVAGANYGYT

D gene: .
J gene: TRBJ1-5
V gene: TRBV19
CDR3 protein: ASSIREVQPQH

D gene: .
J gene: TRBJ1-5
V gene: TRBV4-1
CDR3 protein: ASSQVGGTRGGQPQH

D gene: .
J gene: TRBJ2-2
V gene: TRBV5-1
CDR3 protein: ASSLTGPNTGELF

D gene: .
J gene: TRBJ1-1
V gene: TRBV7-9
CDR3 protein: ASSLEESFEAF

D gene: TRBD2
J gene: TRBJ2-7
V gene: TRBV10-3
CDR3 protein: AISDETSSYEQY

D gene: TRBD1
J gene: TRBJ1-2
V gene: TRBV28
CDR3 protein: ASSDGQGVGYT

D gene: TRBD1
J gene: TRBJ1-6
V gene: TRBV7-8
CDR3 protein: ASSFGTGGDSPLH

D gene: .
J gene: TRBJ1-1
V gene: TRBV27
CDR3 protein: ASRKGHLNTEAF

D gene: .
J gene: TRBJ1-2
V gene: TRBV2
CDR3 protein: ASSESFMESRGIVGYT

D gene: .
J gene: TRBJ1-6
V gene: TRBV3-1/TRBV3-2
CDR3 protein: ASSRTDYNSPLH

D gene: TRBD1
J gene: TRBJ2-3
V gene: TRBV19
CDR3 protein: ASSLYGTEGTDTQY

D gene: TRBD1
J gene: TRBJ1-4
V gene: TRBV7-9
CDR3 protein: ASSTGQGREKLF